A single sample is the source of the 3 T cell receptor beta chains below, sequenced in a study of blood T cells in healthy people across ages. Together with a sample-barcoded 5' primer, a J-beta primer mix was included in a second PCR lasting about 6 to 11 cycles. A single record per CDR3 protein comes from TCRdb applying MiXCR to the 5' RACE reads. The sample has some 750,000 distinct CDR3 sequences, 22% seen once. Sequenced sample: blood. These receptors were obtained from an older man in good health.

CDR3 loop: CASSLADRPDTIYF. CDR3 DNA: TGTGCCAGCAGCTTAGCGGACCGGCCGGACACCATATATTTT. The chain combines TRBV7-9 with TRBJ1-3; no clear D. Deletions cut 0 bases from V and 8 bases from J, with 11 bases between. Germline values: CDR1 SEHNR, CDR2 FQNEAQ (reference sequence). CDR3 length equals 14 residues.

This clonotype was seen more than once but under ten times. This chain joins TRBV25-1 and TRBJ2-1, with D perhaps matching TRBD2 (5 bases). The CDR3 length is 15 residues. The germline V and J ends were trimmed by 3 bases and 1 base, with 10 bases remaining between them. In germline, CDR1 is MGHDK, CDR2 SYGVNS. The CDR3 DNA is TGTGCCAGCAGTGATTGGACTGGATCCTACAATGAGCAGTTCTTC. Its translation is CASSDWTGSYNEQFF.

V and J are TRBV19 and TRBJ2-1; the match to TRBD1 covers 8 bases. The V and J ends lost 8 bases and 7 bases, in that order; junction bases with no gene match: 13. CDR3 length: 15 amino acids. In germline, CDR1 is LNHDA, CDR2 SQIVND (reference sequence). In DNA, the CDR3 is TGTGCCAGTCATAAGACAGGGGCTATCTGGAATGAGCAGTTCTTC. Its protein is CASHKTGAIWNEQFF.